Presented here are 18 T cell receptor beta chains from one specimen sequenced in a study of identical twins. One entry per CDR3 protein results from TCRdb running MiXCR on the 5' RACE reads. The data hold approximately 1.8 million distinct CDR3 sequences, with roughly 35% observed a single time. Sequences were obtained from cord blood. All receptors come from a newborn girl in good health.

This clonotype was observed a few times. The rearrangement uses TRBV28 and TRBJ1-4; tentative D call: TRBD1 (5 bases). V was shortened by 6 bases and J by 12 bases, with 14 bases between the two germline ends. The CDR3 spans 12 residues. CDR1 and CDR2 (germline): MDHEN, SYDVKM. The CDR3 DNA follows: TGTGCCAGCAGCCCCCGCAGGGAGGAACTGTTTTTT. Protein sequence: CASSPRREELFF.

This clonotype was counted at least ten times. The chain uses TRBV10-3 and TRBJ1-2; D not certain. Trimming pared 7 bases from V and 0 bases from J, leaving 9 bases between. CDR1 ENHRY and CDR2 SYGVKD come from the germline V gene. The CDR3 covers 13 residues. Here the CDR3 reads CAITVSSNYGYTF. The CDR3 coding sequence is TGTGCCATCACCGTCAGCTCTAACTATGGCTACACCTTC.

V usage is TRBV14 and J usage is TRBJ1-1; 7 nucleotides match TRBD1. Per germline, CDR1 SGHDN and CDR2 FVKESK. The junction had 21 bases not matched to a gene; V was cut back by 9 bases and J by 11 bases. This CDR3 has 15 residues. The CDR3 DNA follows: TGTGCCAGTAGGCGGACGGAGGGGGCCTACCGGTATGCTTTCTTT. This sequence encodes CASRRTEGAYRYAFF.

This chain links TRBV10-1 with TRBJ1-1; 7 nucleotides line up with TRBD1. The CDR3 runs 14 residues. Germline V gives CDR1 WNHNN, CDR2 SYGVQD (reference sequence). Losses at the gene ends were 6 bases for V and 4 bases for J; bases not matched to a gene: 8. CDR3 sequence reads: CASRYGRGSTEAFF. As DNA, the CDR3 is TGCGCCAGCAGGTATGGCAGGGGGAGCACTGAAGCTTTCTTT.

In this sample, this clonotype turned up a few times. This chain joins TRBV3-1 and TRBJ2-1; TRBD2 aligns across 15 bases. The CDR3 is 19 amino acids. Germline-derived CDR1 and CDR2 are LGHDT and YNNKEL (reference sequence). Trimming took 0 bases from V and 4 from J; bases not matched to a gene: 7. This CDR3 is CASSQDLGLAGGRYNEQFF. The DNA for the CDR3 is TGTGCCAGCAGCCAAGATTTGGGACTAGCGGGGGGTAGGTACAATGAGCAGTTCTTC.

This clonotype has more than one count but fewer than ten. J is TRBJ2-3 and V is TRBV5-1, with D uncertain. Trimming stripped 5 bases from V and 6 bases from J, with 13 bases between. CDR1 is SGHRS, CDR2 YFSETQ, per germline. This CDR3 is 13 amino acids long. In DNA, the CDR3 is TGCGCCAGCAGACTACCTCCCACGGATACGCAGTATTTT. Encoded protein: CASRLPPTDTQYF.

This clonotype has ten or more counts. This chain links TRBV25-1 with TRBJ2-7; the match to TRBD1 covers 7 bases. Germline values: CDR1 MGHDK, CDR2 SYGVNS. V was pared by 6 bases and J by 5 bases, with 4 bases of the junction left unmatched. The CDR3 loop spans 12 amino acids. The CDR3 loop reads CASSRTGDEQYF. For the CDR3, the DNA is TGTGCCAGCAGCCGCACAGGGGACGAGCAGTACTTC.

This clonotype was seen more than once but under ten times. The V and J genes are TRBV18 and TRBJ2-1, with TRBD2 identical over 9 bases. V was clipped by 3 bases and J by 8 bases; unmatched bases: 8. CDR3 size: 15 residues. Germline V gives CDR1 KGHSH, CDR2 LQKENI. This CDR3 reads CASSPPGLATHEQFF. For the CDR3, the DNA is TGTGCCAGCTCACCTCCGGGACTAGCAACCCATGAGCAGTTCTTC.

The chain links TRBV4-1 to TRBJ2-4; D unclear. The V gene's germline CDR1 is MGHRA and CDR2 YSYEKL. Trimming cost V 1 base and J 10 bases, with 5 bases left between them. This CDR3 contains 11 residues. The CDR3 loop reads CASSQGRIQYF. The CDR3 nucleotides read TGCGCCAGCAGCCAAGGACGTATTCAGTACTTC.

This chain uses TRBV3-1 with TRBJ2-7; a possible D gene is TRBD2 (5 bases). The DNA end is a closer match to TRBJ2-5, so the J assignment may be wrong. The CDR3 totals 14 residues. Germline lookup yields CDR1 LGHDT and CDR2 YNNKEL (reference sequence). For the CDR3, the DNA is TGTGCCAGCAGCCAAGGGTCCGGGGTGGAGACCCAGTACTTC. It specifies CASSQGSGVETQYF.

This clonotype was seen only a few times. The gene calls are TRBV2 and TRBJ1-5; no reliable D call. The CDR3 covers 15 residues. In germline, CDR1 is SNHLY, CDR2 FYNNEI. V lost 3 bases to trimming and J lost 4 bases, with 13 bases between them. DNA of the CDR3: TGTGCCAGCAGTGACCCAGTAGATAGTAATCAGCCCCAGCATTTT. Translation: CASSDPVDSNQPQHF.

The chain employs TRBV2 and TRBJ2-3; 12 bases align to TRBD2. J lost 4 bases, V lost 4 bases, and 3 bases had no gene match. The CDR3 loop spans 15 amino acids. Germline V CDR1 and CDR2: SNHLY, FYNNEI. The CDR3, as DNA: TGTGCCAGCAGTGGGACTAGCGGGATTTCAGATACGCAGTATTTT. The encoded protein is CASSGTSGISDTQYF.

There are many counts of this clonotype. The chain employs TRBV10-3 and TRBJ2-7; D is uncertain. The CDR3 is 11 amino acids. The V gene lost 6 bases and the J gene lost 2 bases, with 5 bases spanning the gap. Germline values: CDR1 ENHRY, CDR2 SYGVKD. As DNA, the CDR3 is TGTGCCATCAGAGGAACCTACGAGCAGTACTTC. Translation: CAIRGTYEQYF.

The chain combines TRBV20-1 with TRBJ2-4; no definite D call. There are 15 residues in the CDR3. V was shortened by 1 base and J by 0 bases, with 10 bases between the two germline ends. Looked up from germline, CDR1 is DFQATT and CDR2 is SNEGSKA (reference sequence). The CDR3 region is CSARGLSLAKNIQYF. For the CDR3, the DNA is TGCAGTGCTAGAGGGCTCAGCTTAGCCAAAAACATTCAGTACTTC.

Concerning this clonotype: A far larger clone is just one base off, so this is likely a read error. The chain combines TRBV9 with TRBJ2-7, with D hard to call. CDR1 and CDR2 from the germline V gene are SGDLS and YYNGEE. The CDR3 runs to 11 residues. CDR3 residues: CASGVGYEQYF. DNA for the CDR3: TGTGCCAGCGGCGTAGGCTACGAGCAGTACTTC.

The CDR3 reads CASSLRLAGGPGELFF. As DNA, the CDR3 is TGTGCCAGCAGCTTACGACTAGCGGGGGGGCCCGGGGAGCTGTTTTTT. The V gene is TRBV11-2, the J gene TRBJ2-2; 14 positions agree with TRBD2. This CDR3 region has 16 residues. J gave up 6 bases and V 2 bases, and 2 bases lay outside the gene matches. Germline CDR1 reads SGHAT; CDR2 reads FQNNGV.

This clonotype occurred a few times. The chain recombines TRBV27 with TRBJ2-7; 7 nucleotides line up with TRBD1. The CDR3 runs 15 residues. With 6 bases clipped from V and 0 bases from J, the junction kept 8 bases outside the gene matches. Germline CDR1 MNHEY, CDR2 SMNVEV (reference sequence). The CDR3 region is CASRRPGQNSYEQYF. CDR3 sequence (DNA): TGTGCCAGCAGACGACCGGGACAGAACTCCTACGAGCAGTACTTC.

This clonotype was seen a few times. The rearrangement links TRBV4-1 to TRBJ2-3; 9 nucleotides line up with TRBD2. The germline gives CDR1 MGHRA, CDR2 YSYEKL. This CDR3 comprises 15 residues. V shed 1 base and J 10 bases; nucleotides not matched to a gene: 9. CDR3 in amino acids: CASSQVLLAGSSQYF. In DNA, the CDR3 is TGCGCCAGCAGCCAAGTACTCCTAGCGGGGTCCTCGCAGTATTTT.